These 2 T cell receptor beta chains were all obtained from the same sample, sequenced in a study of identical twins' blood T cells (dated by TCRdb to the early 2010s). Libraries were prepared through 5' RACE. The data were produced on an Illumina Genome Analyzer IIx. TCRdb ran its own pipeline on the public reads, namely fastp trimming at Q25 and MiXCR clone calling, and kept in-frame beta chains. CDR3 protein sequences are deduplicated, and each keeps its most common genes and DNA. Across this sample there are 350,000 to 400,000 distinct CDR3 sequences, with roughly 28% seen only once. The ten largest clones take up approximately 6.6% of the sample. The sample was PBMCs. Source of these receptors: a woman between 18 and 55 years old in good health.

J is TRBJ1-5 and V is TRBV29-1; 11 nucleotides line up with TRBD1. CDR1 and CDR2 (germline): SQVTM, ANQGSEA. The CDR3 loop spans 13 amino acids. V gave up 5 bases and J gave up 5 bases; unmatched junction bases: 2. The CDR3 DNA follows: TGCAGCGTTATGGACAGGGGGCATCAGCCCCAGCATTTT. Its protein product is CSVMDRGHQPQHF.

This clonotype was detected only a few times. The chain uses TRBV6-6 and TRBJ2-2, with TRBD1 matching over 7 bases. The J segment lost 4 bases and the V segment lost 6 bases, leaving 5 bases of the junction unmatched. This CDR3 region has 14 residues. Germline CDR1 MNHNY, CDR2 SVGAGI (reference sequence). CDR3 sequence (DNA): TGTGCCAGCAGCTGGACAGGTCGCACCGGGGAGCTGTTTTTT. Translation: CASSWTGRTGELFF.